This entry describes one T cell receptor (beta chain). This record comes from a study of blood T cell repertoires in COVID-19. Study details: Donors in the United States, Italy and Spain gave samples during acute or convalescent COVID-19. PBMCs, B-cell-depleted T cells, or T cells provided the cDNA or gDNA that made up the material.

CDR3 length: 16 residues. Germline V gene sequence: CDR1 KGHSH, CDR2 LQKENI. Germline trimming cut 1 base from V and 1 base from J; bases unmatched to any gene: 6. Original handling: Estimated nucleated cell counts came from reference gene primer amplification. Profiled with immunoSEQ multiplex PCR; TCRdb holds only in-frame clones, not every one. The V and J calls and clone size are taken from that table; D and trimming were inferred from the DNA. There are some 130,000 clones in the sample; roughly 86% occur only once, and over 10% lies in the top ten. V is TRBV18 and J is TRBJ1-1; 7 bases align to TRBD1. This clonotype originated in a human donor in a cohort sampled during active COVID-19. Material for sequencing was peripheral blood. The CDR3 DNA is TGTGCCAGCTCACCACGGATGGGGACAGAGAACACTGAAGCTTTCTTT. Translation gives CASSPRMGTENTEAFF.